The 20 T cell receptor beta chains below all came from one sample that was sequenced in a study of T cell responses to AZD1222 COVID-19 vaccine. The repertoire was sequenced with immunoSEQ multiplex PCR; TCRdb's copy has only in-frame clones and lacks some. The repertoire has 80,000 or so clones, approximately 85% of them found once; the top ten carry 8.5% to 12%. This sample comprised peripheral blood, obtained 28 days after the second AZD1222 dose. All receptors derive from an adult who received the AZD1222 COVID-19 vaccine.

The V and J genes are TRBV15 and TRBJ2-1, with D possibly called TRBD1 or TRBD2 (6 bases each). V dropped 0 bases and J dropped 9 bases, with 15 bases sitting between them. This CDR3 is built from 15 residues. Germline values: CDR1 LNHNV, CDR2 YYDKDF (reference sequence). The CDR3 is CATSRDRGVNGEQFF. For the CDR3, the DNA is TGTGCCACCAGCAGAGATAGGGGGGTTAATGGTGAGCAGTTCTTC.

The rearrangement uses TRBV18 and TRBJ1-1; no reliable D call. The CDR3 is 15 amino acids. V was shortened by 3 bases and J by 3 bases, with 14 bases between the two germline ends. Germline V CDR1 and CDR2: KGHSH, LQKENI. The CDR3 protein is CASSPAGGGDTEAFF. The CDR3 DNA reads as TGTGCCAGCTCACCGGCGGGTGGAGGAGACACTGAAGCTTTCTTT.

This clone has only a few counts. This chain joins TRBV5-4 and TRBJ1-2, with a weak D call TRBD1 (5 bases). V gave up 0 bases and J gave up 8 bases, with 14 bases separating them. CDR3 length equals 14 residues. Germline V lookup: CDR1 SGHNT, CDR2 YYREEE (reference sequence). This chain's CDR3 is CASSLAGRVAGYTF. The CDR3 bases are TGTGCCAGCAGCTTGGCTGGCAGGGTCGCGGGCTACACCTTC. Drawing the rest from reference TRBV5-4 and TRBJ1-2, the complete variable domain is ETGVTQSPTHLIKTRGQQVTLRCSSQSGHNTVSWYQQALGQGPQFIFQYYREEENGRGNFPPRFSGLQFPNYSSELNVNALELDDSALYLCASSLAGRVAGYTFGSGTRLTVV.

The gene calls are TRBV5-1 and TRBJ2-3; D uncertain. This CDR3 region has 14 residues. CDR1 and CDR2 (germline): SGHRS, YFSETQ. V lost 0 bases and J 2 bases, leaving 7 bases between the germline ends. CDR3 sequence reads: CASSLVGATDTQYF. The DNA for the CDR3 is TGCGCCAGCAGCTTGGTAGGTGCCACAGATACGCAGTATTTT.

Remarks on this clone: A junction boundary mismatches the germline segment, possibly from a read error. V and J are TRBV30 and TRBJ1-2; 7 positions match TRBD1. Germline lookup yields CDR1 GTSNPN and CDR2 SVGIG (reference sequence). This CDR3 spans 11 amino acids. Written as DNA, the CDR3 is TGTGCCTGGAGCCGAGGGACAGCGAGGAACTTC. This sequence encodes CAWSRGTARNF.

This chain links TRBV7-6 with TRBJ1-1, with 8 bases identical to TRBD1. Trimming took 0 bases from V and 3 from J; bases not matched to a gene: 3. The CDR3 totals 15 residues. Germline values: CDR1 SGHVS, CDR2 FNYEAQ. CDR3 loop: CASSLASGGHTEAFF. The CDR3 bases are TGTGCCAGCAGCTTAGCTTCAGGGGGCCACACTGAAGCTTTCTTT. The variable domain in full, with the rest retrieved from reference TRBV7-6 and TRBJ1-1, is GAGVSQSPRYKVTKRGQDVALRCDPISGHVSLYWYRQALGQGPEFLTYFNYEAQQDKSGLPNDRFSAERPEGSISTLTIQRTEQRDSAMYRCASSLASGGHTEAFFGQGTRLTVV.

This clone was seen once. The chain carries TRBV9 and TRBJ2-7; 9 nucleotides agree with TRBD1. The CDR3 covers 15 residues. V dropped 4 bases and J dropped 2; count of bases not matched to a gene: 7. CDR1 is SGDLS, CDR2 YYNGEE, per germline. CDR3 region: CASSPGQGPTYEQYF. For the CDR3, the DNA is TGTGCCAGCAGCCCGGGACAGGGACCCACCTACGAGCAGTACTTC.

The gene calls are TRBV5-1 and TRBJ2-2; D possibly corresponds to TRBD1 (6 bases). Trimming took 2 bases from V and 6 from J, leaving 11 bases between them. CDR3 length equals 14 residues. The V gene's germline CDR1 is SGHRS and CDR2 YFSETQ. The CDR3 is CASSFQDSSGELFF. In DNA, the CDR3 is TGCGCCAGCAGCTTTCAGGACAGCTCCGGGGAGCTGTTTTTT.

The chain recombines TRBV28 with TRBJ1-2; D remains ambiguous. Germline V lookup: CDR1 MDHEN, CDR2 SYDVKM. This CDR3 region has 11 residues. V was shortened by 8 bases and J by 6 bases, with 10 bases between the two germline ends. Here the CDR3 reads CASLDGDGYTF. The CDR3 DNA sequence: TGTGCCAGCCTGGACGGGGATGGCTACACCTTC.

The J gene is TRBJ2-3, the V gene TRBV3-1 (or the pseudogene TRBV3-2); D perhaps matches TRBD2 (6 bases). Trimming cost V 1 base and J 3 bases, with 11 bases left between them. The CDR3 extends over 15 amino acids. Germline CDR1 is LGHDT and CDR2 is YNNKEL (reference sequence). DNA for the CDR3: TGTGCCAGCAGCCAAGCGGGGGATTCAACAGATACGCAGTATTTT. Its translation: CASSQAGDSTDTQYF.

This clone was counted only a few times. The chain is built from TRBV6-6 and TRBJ1-2; 7 bases agree with TRBD1. Trimming took 10 bases from V and 3 from J; bases not matched to a gene: 8. This CDR3 contains 13 residues. Germline-derived CDR1 and CDR2 are MNHNY and SVGAGI (reference sequence). CDR3 DNA sequence: TGTGCCATTACTACTACAGGGGACTATGGCTACACCTTC. Translation gives CAITTTGDYGYTF.

In its sample, this clone was seen once. V is TRBV12-3 or TRBV12-4 and J is TRBJ1-3; D remains ambiguous. V lost 6 bases, J lost 5 bases, and 8 bases lay in between. This CDR3 spans 12 amino acids. CDR3: CASSHTRNTIYF. The CDR3 DNA follows: TGTGCCAGCAGCCATACTAGAAACACCATATATTTT.

The V call is TRBV28, the J call TRBJ1-3, with D uncertain. The CDR3 contains 14 residues. From germline, CDR1 is MDHEN and CDR2 SYDVKM. V gave up 2 bases and J gave up 1 base, with 6 bases separating them. The CDR3 nucleotides are TGTGCCAGCAGTTTAGCAGGTTCTGGAAACACCATATATTTT. Residues: CASSLAGSGNTIYF. Full variable domain (rest looked up from reference TRBV28 and TRBJ1-3): DVKVTQSSRYLVKRTGEKVFLECVQDMDHENMFWYRQDPGLGLRLIYFSYDVKMKEKGDIPEGYSVSREKKERFSLILESASTNQTSMYLCASSLAGSGNTIYFGEGSWLTVV.

CDR3 region: CASSPGKVRVGDTQYF. The CDR3 DNA sequence: TGTGCCAGCTCACCAGGGAAGGTACGAGTAGGGGATACGCAGTATTTT. The chain recombines TRBV18 with TRBJ2-3; no clear D gene. With 2 bases removed from V and 6 bases from J, the gap between germline ends came to 18 bases. Germline V CDR1 and CDR2: KGHSH, LQKENI. The CDR3 runs to 16 residues.

The genes are TRBV15 and TRBJ1-5; 8 nucleotides line up with TRBD1. The CDR3 has 12 amino acids. With 4 bases clipped from V and 11 bases from J, the junction kept 4 bases outside the gene matches. In germline, CDR1 is LNHNV, CDR2 YYDKDF (reference sequence). The CDR3 sequence: CATSTNRGAQHF. CDR3 bases: TGTGCCACCAGCACCAACAGGGGGGCCCAGCATTTT.

The V call is TRBV3-1 (or the pseudogene TRBV3-2), the J call TRBJ1-1; D remains ambiguous. Germline V gene data show CDR1 as LGHDT and CDR2 as YNNKEL (reference sequence). The CDR3 spans 11 residues. V was shortened by 1 base and J by 11 bases, with 8 bases between the two germline ends. Written as DNA, the CDR3 is TGTGCCAGCAGCCAAGGGGCGGGGGCTTTCTTT. Protein: CASSQGAGAFF.

The rearrangement uses TRBV5-1 and TRBJ1-2; a possible D gene is TRBD1 (5 bases). Germline values: CDR1 SGHRS, CDR2 YFSETQ. CDR3 length: 14 residues. Trimming took 0 bases from V and 4 from J, leaving 10 bases between them. The CDR3 DNA reads TGCGCCAGCAGCTTGGATGCAGGGACCTATGGCTACACCTTC. Its protein product is CASSLDAGTYGYTF. The variable domain in full, completed from reference TRBV5-1 and TRBJ1-2, reads KAGVTQTPRYLIKTRGQQVTLSCSPISGHRSVSWYQQTPGQGLQFLFEYFSETQRNKGNFPGRFSGRQFSNSRSEMNVSTLELGDSALYLCASSLDAGTYGYTFGSGTRLTVV.

V is TRBV5-4 and J is TRBJ1-2; D is possibly TRBD1 (5 bases). The CDR3 is made up of 15 amino acids. Deletions cut 4 bases from V and 3 bases from J, with 16 bases between. CDR1 and CDR2 from the germline V gene are SGHNT and YYREEE (reference sequence). In nucleotides, the CDR3 is TGTGCCAGCAGCGCGGGACCGCTCAGTCACTATGGCTACACCTTC. This sequence encodes CASSAGPLSHYGYTF.

This chain connects TRBV3-1 (or the pseudogene TRBV3-2) to TRBJ1-1, with no clear D. The length of the CDR3 is 13 residues. Deletions cut 1 base from V and 5 bases from J, with 8 bases between. Germline values: CDR1 LGHDT, CDR2 YNNKEL (reference sequence). CDR3 protein: CASSQGGRTEAFF. For the CDR3, the DNA is TGTGCCAGCAGCCAAGGCGGGCGGACTGAAGCTTTCTTT.

In its sample, this clone was seen once. This chain connects TRBV25-1 to TRBJ2-1, with 7 bases that match TRBD1. The CDR3 length is 13 residues. V gave up 4 bases and J gave up 5 bases; unmatched junction bases: 2. Germline V gene data show CDR1 as MGHDK and CDR2 as SYGVNS. The CDR3: CASSGQGHNEQFF. For the CDR3, the DNA is TGTGCCAGCAGTGGACAGGGTCACAATGAGCAGTTCTTC.